These T cell receptor beta chains were read from a single sample in a study of read filtering for tumor transcriptome and immune sequencing. TCRdb processed the reads anew with MiXCR; each CDR3 protein has one entry. The sample has about 63,000 distinct CDR3 sequences, 14% seen once. Sequencing input: a population of CD138-negative cells sorted from bone marrow. These receptors came from a donor over 35 with multiple myeloma. Both conserved end residues are part of each CDR3. The D gene is left open where the match is weak. Some rows have no size entry. The others give once, few or many, or a class for an expanded clone.

CDR3 DNA,CDR3 protein,clone size,D gene,V gene,J gene
TGTGCCAGCAGAGACAGGGTGGGTAGCAATCAGCCCCAGCATTTT,CASRDRVGSNQPQHF,many,TRBD1,TRBV27,TRBJ1-5
TGTGCCAGCAGTTACTCCGGACTAGCGGGAGGGGACACCGGGGAGCTGTTTTTT,CASSYSGLAGGDTGELFF,few,TRBD2,TRBV6-5,TRBJ2-2
TGCAGTGCTAGAGATCGTCCTAGCGGGAGATTCCTGGGCAATGAGCAGTTCTTC,CSARDRPSGRFLGNEQFF,many,TRBD2,TRBV20-1,TRBJ2-1
TGCGCCAGCAGCCAAGCCGCGGGACAGGGGGCTTCAAATGAGCAGTTCTTC,CASSQAAGQGASNEQFF,few,TRBD1,TRBV4-3,TRBJ2-1
TGTGCCACCAGCGGACTAGCGGGAGTAAGGAGCCAAGAGACCCAGTACTTC,CATSGLAGVRSQETQYF,.,TRBD2,TRBV15,TRBJ2-5
TGTGCCAGCAGCTTAAGGATGAACACCGGGGAGCTGTTTTTT,CASSLRMNTGELFF,many,.,TRBV7-2,TRBJ2-2
TGTGCCATCGGGAACAACAGACTAACGTACAATGAGCAGTTCTTC,CAIGNNRLTYNEQFF,many,.,TRBV10-3,TRBJ2-1
TGCAGCGTCTCGACCGGGACAGGGTTTTTTCAGCCCCAGCATTTT,CSVSTGTGFFQPQHF,many,TRBD1,TRBV29-1,TRBJ1-5
TGTGCCAGCAGCGGGACTAGAAGTGGCAATGAGCAGTTCTTC,CASSGTRSGNEQFF,many,TRBD2,TRBV2,TRBJ2-1
TGCAGCGTGGATGGACTTCTGTATGGCTACACCTTC,CSVDGLLYGYTF,many,.,TRBV29-1,TRBJ1-2
TGTGCCAGCAGCTACCCGGGACTCTACAATGAGCAGTTCTTC,CASSYPGLYNEQFF,many,.,TRBV5-7,TRBJ2-1
TGTGCCAGCAGCCCTGGGACAGGCCGTCTTAACTATGGCTACACCTTC,CASSPGTGRLNYGYTF,.,TRBD1,TRBV7-3,TRBJ1-2
TGTGCCAGCAGCTTAGCGGCTAGCGGGATTAAGACCCAGTACTTC,CASSLAASGIKTQYF,.,TRBD2,TRBV13,TRBJ2-5
TGTGCCAGCAGCTTCCAGGGTCGAAACATTCAGTACTTC,CASSFQGRNIQYF,many,.,TRBV7-9,TRBJ2-4
TGTGCCAGCAGCTTAATCAGGGACAACACCGGGGAGCTGTTTTTT,CASSLIRDNTGELFF,few,.,TRBV7-3,TRBJ2-2
TGCAGTGCGCTCTCACAGGGACGGGGCACTGAAGCTTTCTTT,CSALSQGRGTEAFF,many,.,TRBV20-1,TRBJ1-1
TGTGCCAGCAGTCAAGGACAGGCCATCGCCAAAAACATTCAGTACTTC,CASSQGQAIAKNIQYF,many,TRBD1,TRBV12-3/TRBV12-4,TRBJ2-4
TGCAGTGCTTTAGGGAGGGGGGCCGATACGCAGTATTTT,CSALGRGADTQYF,many,.,TRBV20-1,TRBJ2-3
TGTGCCAGCAGCTTATCAGGGACCCTTCGGGAGCAGTACTTC,CASSLSGTLREQYF,many,.,TRBV11-2,TRBJ2-7
TGTGCCAGCAGTTTTTCGGGACTAGGCAACTCGCGTGAGCAGTACTTC,CASSFSGLGNSREQYF,many,TRBD2,TRBV6-5,TRBJ2-7
TGCAGCGCTACACGGACTAGCGGGTTTTACAGTGAGCAGTTCTTC,CSATRTSGFYSEQFF,few,TRBD2,TRBV20-1,TRBJ2-1
TGCGCCAGCAGCGATTCGGTGACCGGGGAGCTGTTTTTT,CASSDSVTGELFF,many,.,TRBV5-1,TRBJ2-2
TGTGCCAGCAGCTTAGATTTGGGACTAGCGGGAGGTTCAGAAGAGACCCAGTACTTC,CASSLDLGLAGGSEETQYF,many,TRBD2,TRBV7-6,TRBJ2-5
TGCAGCGTTGAGGCGGGAGGGCCCTCGTCCAAAAACATTCAGTACTTC,CSVEAGGPSSKNIQYF,many,TRBD2,TRBV29-1,TRBJ2-4
TGTGCCAGCAGCCCCAGGGGGGCGGGAGGGCCCACCGGGGAGCTGTTTTTT,CASSPRGAGGPTGELFF,many,TRBD2,TRBV28,TRBJ2-2
TGTGCCAGCAGGGAACAGGGGGCCCTTTACAATGAGCAGTTCTTC,CASREQGALYNEQFF,many,TRBD1,TRBV6-5,TRBJ2-1
TGTGCCAGCAGCCTCCCCGGCAGGGAATCGAATGAGCAGCTCTTC,CASSLPGRESNEQLF,few,.,TRBV7-3,TRBJ2-1
TGTGCCAGCAGCCTCGCAGTAGGGCCGAACACTGAAGCTTTCTTT,CASSLAVGPNTEAFF,many,.,TRBV9,TRBJ1-1
TGTGCCAGCACCTTACCGGGACTAGCGGGAGGAGGAGAGACCCAGTACTTC,CASTLPGLAGGGETQYF,few,TRBD2,TRBV11-3,TRBJ2-5
TGTGCCAGCAGCCCCCTTCCCGGGAGAAAGAACGAGCAGTACTTC,CASSPLPGRKNEQYF,.,.,TRBV27,TRBJ2-7
TGCGCCAGCAGCTTGGGGCTGAGGACTAGCGCCTACAATGAGCAGTTCTTC,CASSLGLRTSAYNEQFF,many,TRBD2,TRBV5-1,TRBJ2-1
TGTGCCACCAGTGAGGCCGGGACAGGGGACGTAGCTTTCTTT,CATSEAGTGDVAFF,many,TRBD1,TRBV24-1,TRBJ1-1
TGTGCCAGCAGCTTAAAACCGGGACTAGCGGGACAAGAGACCCAGTACTTC,CASSLKPGLAGQETQYF,many,TRBD2,TRBV7-3,TRBJ2-5
TGTGCCAGCAGTTTGTCGGGACGGTATGGCTACACCTTC,CASSLSGRYGYTF,many,.,TRBV28,TRBJ1-2
TGCAGTGCGGGAACTAGTCATGAGCAGTTCTTC,CSAGTSHEQFF,many,.,TRBV20-1,TRBJ2-1
TGCAGCGTTGGCTGGCGGGACAGGACCTCTGGAAACACCATATATTTT,CSVGWRDRTSGNTIYF,.,TRBD1,TRBV29-1,TRBJ1-3
TGTGCCAGTAGTATAGGAGGTAATGAGCAGTTCTTC,CASSIGGNEQFF,many,.,TRBV19,TRBJ2-1
TGCAGTGCTAGAGAGGCCCCCAGCGGGTTCGACGAGCAGTACTTC,CSAREAPSGFDEQYF,many,.,TRBV20-1,TRBJ2-7
TGTGCCAGCACCCCACGGGTGGGAGTAGAGACCCAGTACTTC,CASTPRVGVETQYF,many,.,TRBV27,TRBJ2-5
TGCGCCAGCAGCCAGTCGTTACAGGGGAACACTGAAGCTTTCTTT,CASSQSLQGNTEAFF,.,.,TRBV4-3,TRBJ1-1
TGTGCCAGCAGCGACGGACCGAACACTGAAGCTTTCTTT,CASSDGPNTEAFF,.,.,TRBV7-3,TRBJ1-1